These 26 T cell receptor beta chains were sequenced from one sample in a study of blood T cell repertoires in COVID-19. This table comes from immunoSEQ multiplex PCR, and its TCRdb copy is limited to in-frame clones, with some not included. The table lists some 170,000 clones, 85% to 90% of them singletons. What was sequenced was peripheral blood. The receptors come from a woman aged 65 to 85 with COVID-19, enrolled during active disease.

V usage is TRBV6-6 and J usage is TRBJ1-2; 7 positions agree with TRBD1. Losses at the gene ends were 2 bases for V and 6 bases for J; bases not matched to a gene: 3. The CDR3 is made up of 13 amino acids. Germline loops: CDR1 MNHNY, CDR2 SVGAGI (reference sequence). The CDR3 DNA is TGTGCCAGCAGTTACAGGGGGCCCGATGGCTACACCTTC. It encodes CASSYRGPDGYTF.

This chain joins TRBV27 and TRBJ1-2; 7 bases align to TRBD1. The J segment lost 4 bases and the V segment lost 3 bases, leaving 2 bases of the junction unmatched. The CDR3 spans 13 residues. CDR1 and CDR2 from the germline V gene are MNHEY and SMNVEV (reference sequence). The CDR3 region is CASSLTGPYGYTF. CDR3 DNA sequence: TGTGCCAGCAGTTTGACAGGGCCCTATGGCTACACCTTC.

This sequence joins TRBV19 and TRBJ1-5; the match to TRBD1 covers 9 bases. The germline V gene encodes CDR1 LNHDA and CDR2 SQIVND (reference sequence). The CDR3 runs to 15 residues. Germline trimming cut 7 bases from V and 6 bases from J; bases unmatched to any gene: 10. The CDR3 region is CASNAGQGLGQPQHF. As DNA, the CDR3 is TGTGCCAGTAACGCGGGACAGGGTTTGGGTCAGCCCCAGCATTTT.

The V and J genes are TRBV5-1 and TRBJ2-2; 9 nucleotides agree with TRBD2. The CDR3 runs 14 residues. Trimming cost V 7 bases and J 5 bases; bases outside gene matches: 6. Germline CDR1 SGHRS, CDR2 YFSETQ. The CDR3 sequence is CASARAGGTGELFF. DNA for the CDR3: TGCGCCAGCGCGAGAGCGGGGGGTACCGGGGAGCTGTTTTTT.

The chain has TRBV18 and TRBJ1-3; TRBD1 matches at 8 bases. The CDR3 totals 13 residues. The ends lost 6 bases at V and 2 bases at J; junction bases unmatched: 0. Germline-derived CDR1 and CDR2 are KGHSH and LQKENI. As DNA, the CDR3 is TGTGCCAGCTCGGGACAGGCTGGAAACACCATATATTTT. Its translation is CASSGQAGNTIYF.

The V and J genes are TRBV18 and TRBJ2-2, with D possibly TRBD1 on 6 matching bases. CDR1 is KGHSH, CDR2 LQKENI, per germline. V lost 4 bases and J lost 1, with 7 bases in between. The CDR3 has 14 amino acids. The CDR3 spells CASSRGQNTGELFF. In DNA, the CDR3 is TGTGCCAGCTCACGGGGACAGAACACCGGGGAGCTGTTTTTT.

The V gene is TRBV12-3 or TRBV12-4, the J gene TRBJ1-5, with no clear D. Trimming cost V 3 bases and J 7 bases, with 7 bases left between them. This CDR3 has 12 residues. This chain's CDR3 is CASSFRLQPQHF. The CDR3, as DNA: TGTGCCAGCAGTTTTCGTTTGCAGCCCCAGCATTTT.

This chain uses TRBV5-1 with TRBJ1-3, with a tentative D call TRBD1 (6 bases). CDR1 is SGHRS and CDR2 is YFSETQ in the germline V gene. The CDR3 contains 16 residues. V was trimmed by 1 base and J by 2 bases, leaving 13 bases between them. CDR3 in DNA: TGCGCCAGCAGCTTGACAGGGATATTAACTGGAAACACCATATATTTT. Its translation is CASSLTGILTGNTIYF.

The chain carries TRBV18 and TRBJ2-1; 8 nucleotides align to TRBD2. The ends lost 0 bases at V and 12 bases at J; junction bases unmatched: 4. The CDR3 totals 13 residues. CDR1 KGHSH and CDR2 LQKENI come from the germline V gene. The chain's CDR3 is CASSPPESGRQFF. CDR3 nucleotides: TGTGCCAGCTCACCACCGGAGAGCGGGAGGCAGTTCTTC.

This chain joins TRBV7-9 and TRBJ2-1, with a possible D match to TRBD1 (5 bases). V lost 5 bases and J lost 1, with 12 bases in between. This CDR3 has 15 residues. CDR1 is SEHNR, CDR2 FQNEAQ, per germline (reference sequence). The CDR3 region is CASSRSGQSYNEQFF. The CDR3, as DNA: TGTGCCAGCAGCCGAAGTGGACAATCCTACAATGAGCAGTTCTTC.

This chain connects TRBV28 to TRBJ1-1; maybe TRBD1 (6 bases). This CDR3 is 14 amino acids long. V shed 7 bases and J shed 1 base, with 13 bases lying between them. Germline CDR1 reads MDHEN; CDR2 reads SYDVKM. CDR3 loop: CASNVGGANTEAFF. In DNA form, the CDR3 reads TGTGCCAGCAACGTTGGGGGGGCGAACACTGAAGCTTTCTTT.

Remarks on this clone: At the DNA level, this CDR3 is encoded by other sequences in the same sample as well. This chain uses TRBV12-3 or TRBV12-4 with TRBJ1-5; D call uncertain. V was shortened by 1 base and J by 6 bases, with 7 bases between the two germline ends. The CDR3 length is 13 residues. CDR3 amino acids: CASSLGAGQPQHF. Written as DNA, the CDR3 is TGTGCCAGCAGTTTAGGGGCTGGTCAGCCCCAGCATTTT.

The chain has TRBV24-1 and TRBJ2-7; D gene uncertain. CDR3 size: 11 residues. Germline V CDR1 and CDR2: KGHDR, SFDVKD. V lost 5 bases to trimming and J lost 3 bases, with 4 bases between them. The DNA of the CDR3 is TGTGCCACCAGTGGAGGCTACGAGCAGTACTTC. Protein sequence: CATSGGYEQYF.

CDR3 amino acids: CATDRNSGNTIYF. As DNA, the CDR3 is TGTGCCACCGACAGAAACTCTGGAAACACCATATATTTT. The chain couples TRBV10-3 to TRBJ1-3; tentatively, D is TRBD1 (5 bases). Trimming took 10 bases from V and 0 from J, leaving 10 bases between them. Germline-derived CDR1 and CDR2 are ENHRY and SYGVKD. The CDR3 length is 13 residues.

The gene calls are TRBV7-6 and TRBJ2-3; the D gene is possibly TRBD2 (6 bases). The CDR3 is 16 residues long. CDR1 SGHVS and CDR2 FNYEAQ come from the germline V gene. Deletions cut 0 bases from V and 0 bases from J, with 10 bases between. In DNA form, the CDR3 reads TGTGCCAGCAGCTTAGCGGGGGGATGGAGCACAGATACGCAGTATTTT. Encoded protein: CASSLAGGWSTDTQYF.

The rearrangement uses TRBV7-6 and TRBJ2-7; weak D call: TRBD1 (6 bases). CDR1 is SGHVS, CDR2 FNYEAQ, per germline. The CDR3 sequence is 14 residues long. V lost 1 base and J lost 7, with 14 bases in between. The DNA for the CDR3 is TGTGCCAGCAGCTTAGAAAATCGAGGGGGTGAGCAGTACTTC. It encodes CASSLENRGGEQYF.

About this clone itself: The junction departs from the called germline gene at one end, perhaps through a read error. The chain uses TRBV28 and TRBJ2-5; 12 nucleotides agree with TRBD2. The CDR3 is 12 residues long. CDR1 MDHEN and CDR2 SYDVKM come from the germline V gene. CDR3 sequence (DNA): TGTGCCAGCAGTTTATTGCTAGCGGGGGGGGACTTC. Its translation is CASSLLLAGGDF.

The chain joins TRBV7-3 to TRBJ2-7; D is possibly TRBD2 (5 bases). Germline CDR1 reads SGHTA; CDR2 reads FQGTGA. The CDR3 extends over 14 amino acids. Trimming pared 5 bases from V and 2 bases from J, leaving 13 bases between. The CDR3 DNA is TGTGCCAGCAGCCTTACCGGGATGACCTACGAGCAGTACTTC. Translation gives CASSLTGMTYEQYF.

The chain employs TRBV9 and TRBJ2-7; D may be TRBD1 (5 bases). The length of the CDR3 is 13 residues. V was pared by 3 bases and J by 0 bases, with 7 bases between. Germline lookup yields CDR1 SGDLS and CDR2 YYNGEE. The CDR3 protein is CASSEGHSYEQYF. For the CDR3, the DNA is TGTGCCAGCAGCGAAGGACACTCCTACGAGCAGTACTTC.

The V call is TRBV7-8, the J call TRBJ2-7, with TRBD1 identical over 11 bases. The CDR3 totals 16 residues. Germline CDR1 reads SGHVS; CDR2 reads FQNEAQ. V was pared by 1 base and J by 12 bases, with 14 bases of the junction left unmatched. CDR3 nucleotides: TGTGCCAGCAGCTTAGTGGACGGGGACAGGGGGGTCCGGTCGTACTTC. The encoded protein is CASSLVDGDRGVRSYF.

V usage is TRBV7-3 and J usage is TRBJ1-1, with 9 bases aligning to TRBD1. Germline V gene lookup returns CDR1 SGHTA and CDR2 FQGTGA. The length of the CDR3 is 15 residues. J gave up 4 bases and V 5 bases, and 8 bases lay outside the gene matches. The chain's CDR3 is CASSEQGAGITEAFF. CDR3 bases: TGTGCCAGCAGCGAACAGGGGGCCGGGATCACTGAAGCTTTCTTT.

This clone was counted between two and nine times. The chain combines TRBV29-1 with TRBJ2-7, with D perhaps matching TRBD2 (5 bases). V lost 7 bases and J 0 bases, leaving 13 bases between the germline ends. CDR3 length equals 13 residues. The germline V gene encodes CDR1 SQVTM and CDR2 ANQGSEA. The CDR3 DNA sequence: TGCAGCGGGCGCGGGTCATCCTCCTACGAGCAGTACTTC. It codes for CSGRGSSSYEQYF.

The chain combines TRBV24-1 with TRBJ2-3; 10 bases map to TRBD2. CDR1 and CDR2 (germline): KGHDR, SFDVKD. V lost 3 bases and J lost 4; bases outside the gene matches: 6. The CDR3 is 16 amino acids. The CDR3 is CATSDPSGRFSDTQYF. The CDR3 nucleotides are TGTGCCACCAGTGATCCTAGCGGGAGATTCTCAGATACGCAGTATTTT.

The J gene is TRBJ2-1, the V gene TRBV6-2 or TRBV6-3; D call uncertain. The CDR3 sequence is 13 residues long. Trimming removed 2 bases from V and 4 bases from J, with 6 bases in between. Germline V CDR1 and CDR2: MNHEY, SVGEGT. The CDR3 spells CASSYLLYNEQFF. In DNA form, the CDR3 reads TGTGCCAGCAGTTACCTCCTTTACAATGAGCAGTTCTTC.

The V gene is TRBV29-1, the J gene TRBJ2-7; TRBD1 matches 8 bases. CDR3 length: 14 amino acids. CDR1 is SQVTM and CDR2 is ANQGSEA in the germline V gene. With V trimmed by 5 bases and J by 4 bases, 10 bases remained unmatched. CDR3 residues: CSVSNPGQDYEQYF. CDR3 in DNA: TGCAGCGTTTCAAACCCGGGACAGGATTACGAGCAGTACTTC.

This clone was seen just once. This rearrangement joins TRBV9 to TRBJ2-7; the D gene is possibly TRBD2 (6 bases). Trimming left V 2 bases short and J 2 bases short, with 14 bases between. Germline values: CDR1 SGDLS, CDR2 YYNGEE. The CDR3 has 15 amino acids. The CDR3 reads CASSVDMGGTYEQYF. CDR3 DNA: TGTGCCAGCAGCGTGGATATGGGGGGTACCTACGAGCAGTACTTC.